This record looks at one TCR beta chain sequence and its context. As yet, its antigen is unknown. Then a second PCR, running about 6 to 12 cycles, was carried out with a sample-barcoded 5' primer and a J-beta primer mix. Unique molecular identifiers of 12 random nucleotides labeled each cDNA. One entry per CDR3 protein results from TCRdb running MiXCR on the 5' RACE reads. The sample yields around 620,000 distinct CDR3 sequences, roughly 29% seen once. These data come from a study of blood T cells in healthy people across ages. Looked up from germline, CDR1 is SGHRS and CDR2 is YFSETQ. V gave up 4 bases and J gave up 5 bases; unmatched junction bases: 7. The CDR3 sequence is 15 residues long. Whole-study results and caveats: Naive CD4+ cells and diversity were both higher in long-lived donors than in aged donors.

The source of this sequence is a woman aged 65 to 85 in good health. The chain is built from TRBV5-1 and TRBJ2-5; 11 bases align to TRBD2. The sequenced material came from blood. The DNA of the CDR3 is TGCGCCAGCAGCCCGGGACTAGCGGTCGGTGAGACCCAGTACTTC. Encoded protein: CASSPGLAVGETQYF.